The 4 T cell receptor beta chains presented below share a single source sample, sequenced in a study of blood T cell repertoires in COVID-19. Clones were read by immunoSEQ multiplex PCR, and TCRdb kept only the in-frame ones, dropping some. The sample lists 150,000 or so clones, approximately 80% occurring once. The sample was PBMCs or T cells enriched from blood (not recorded which). The source is a man aged 45-65 years who had recovered from COVID-19.

The rearrangement links TRBV14 to TRBJ1-1, with a weak D call TRBD1 (5 bases). Germline V lookup: CDR1 SGHDN, CDR2 FVKESK. The CDR3 is 14 residues long. Trimming took 4 bases from V and 1 from J, leaving 10 bases between them. CDR3: CASSRYGANTEAFF. The CDR3 nucleotides are TGTGCCAGCAGCCGTTATGGGGCGAACACTGAAGCTTTCTTT. The variable domain in full, with the rest retrieved from reference TRBV14 and TRBJ1-1, is EAGVTQFPSHSVIEKGQTVTLRCDPISGHDNLYWYRRVMGKEIKFLLHFVKESKQDESGMPNNRFLAERTGGTYSTLKVQPAELEDSGVYFCASSRYGANTEAFFGQGTRLTVV.

The genes are TRBV7-8 and TRBJ2-4; no definite D call. The CDR3 has 14 residues. CDR1 is SGHVS and CDR2 is FQNEAQ in the germline V gene. V gave up 5 bases and J gave up 0 bases, with 8 bases separating them. The CDR3 bases are TGTGCCAGCAGCCCCCCTTTAGCCAAAAACATTCAGTACTTC. This gives the protein CASSPPLAKNIQYF. Full variable domain (rest looked up from reference TRBV7-8 and TRBJ2-4): GAGVSQSPRYKVAKRGQDVALRCDPISGHVSLFWYQQALGQGPEFLTYFQNEAQLDKSGLPSDRFFAERPEGSVSTLKIQRTQQEDSAVYLCASSPPLAKNIQYFGAGTRLSVL.

V is TRBV10-3 and J is TRBJ1-2; TRBD1 might be the D (6 bases). This CDR3 spans 14 amino acids. Trimming left V 0 bases short and J 4 bases short, with 9 bases between. Germline lookup yields CDR1 ENHRY and CDR2 SYGVKD. The CDR3 sequence is CAISESGRGYGYTF. The CDR3 nucleotides read TGTGCCATCAGTGAGTCAGGCAGGGGCTATGGCTACACCTTC.

The CDR3 nucleotides read TGTGCCAGCAGCTTAGGTCATGGCACAAACATTCAGTACTTC. Encoded protein: CASSLGHGTNIQYF. This rearrangement joins TRBV7-3 to TRBJ2-4; no reliable D call. CDR3 size: 14 residues. Trimming left V 2 bases short and J 6 bases short, with 11 bases between. The germline V gene has CDR1 SGHTA and CDR2 FQGTGA.